This TCR beta chain derives from a study of blood T cell repertoires in COVID-19. On the study more broadly: In each case, the material was cDNA or gDNA derived from T cells, B-cell-depleted T cells, or PBMCs.

Trimming removed 1 base at V and 10 bases at J, with 14 bases between. The CDR3 consists of 13 residues. Individuals drawn from approximately 26 US areas were about 18 to 90 years old. Which cohort a participant joined came from the clinical history participants gave. Cohort 3 recovery required two negative PCRs, clearance, or symptom resolution. Libraries were prepared by immunoSEQ multiplex PCR; TCRdb keeps only in-frame clonotypes and omits some of them. The sample records approximately 440,000 clones, roughly nine tenths being singletons. The chain recombines TRBV12-3 or TRBV12-4 with TRBJ2-7; perhaps TRBD1 as D (5 bases). This clonotype was obtained from a woman between 18 and 29 years old who had recovered from COVID-19. The sequenced sample was PBMCs or T cells enriched from blood (not recorded which). The CDR3 loop is CASSLGFGDRQYF. The CDR3 bases are TGTGCCAGCAGTTTAGGATTCGGAGACAGACAGTACTTC.